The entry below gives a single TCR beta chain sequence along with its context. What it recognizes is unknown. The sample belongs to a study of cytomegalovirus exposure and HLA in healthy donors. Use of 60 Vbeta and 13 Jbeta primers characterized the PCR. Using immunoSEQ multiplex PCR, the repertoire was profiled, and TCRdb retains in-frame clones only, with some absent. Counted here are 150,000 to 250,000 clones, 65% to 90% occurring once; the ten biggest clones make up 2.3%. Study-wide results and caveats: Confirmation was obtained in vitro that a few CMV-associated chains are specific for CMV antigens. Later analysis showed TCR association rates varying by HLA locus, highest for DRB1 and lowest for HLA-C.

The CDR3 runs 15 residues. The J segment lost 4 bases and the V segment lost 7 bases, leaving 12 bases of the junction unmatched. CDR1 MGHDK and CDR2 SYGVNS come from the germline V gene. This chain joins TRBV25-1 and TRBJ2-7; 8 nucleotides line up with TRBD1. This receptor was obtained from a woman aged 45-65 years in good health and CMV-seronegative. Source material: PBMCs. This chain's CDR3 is CASTPSNRGSYEQYF. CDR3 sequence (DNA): TGTGCCAGCACCCCATCCAACAGGGGGTCTTACGAGCAGTACTTC.